The 16 T cell receptor beta chains listed next were all sequenced from one sample in a study of beta chain features in type 1 diabetes. Antigen specificity for these receptors is unknown. Overall study results and limits: Shortening that was moderate but significant affected the TCRB CDR3s of Type 1 diabetes patients in all four CD4+ subsets.

Expressed TCRB transcripts got sequenced, as all isolated RNA was reverse transcribed. TCRdb keeps only in-frame clones here, not all; method: immunoSEQ multiplex PCR. This sample yields about 190,000 clones, of which around 8% are seen a single time; more than 0.75% belongs to the top ten. What was sequenced was central memory CD4+ T cells from blood. The receptor set was obtained from a woman aged 40 to 50 with type 1 diabetes.

CDR3 sequence: CASSGQRQNTEAFF. The CDR3 DNA sequence: TGTGCCAGCAGTGGGCAGAGACAGAACACTGAAGCTTTCTTT. The rearrangement links TRBV2 to TRBJ1-1; D is unclear. Germline values: CDR1 SNHLY, CDR2 FYNNEI. Trimming shortened V by 4 bases and J by 1 base, and 10 bases separated the two germline ends. This CDR3 contains 14 residues.

The V gene is TRBV7-2, the J gene TRBJ2-5; D unresolved. The J call is in doubt because the DNA end fits TRBJ2-7 better. This CDR3 is 11 amino acids long. CDR1 is SGHTA, CDR2 FQGNSA, per germline. CDR3 in DNA: TGTGCCAGCTCACTACGGAACGAGCAGTACTTC. Protein sequence: CASSLRNEQYF.

V is TRBV7-2 and J is TRBJ2-7; D remains unclear. The germline V and J ends were trimmed by 4 bases and 0 bases, with 10 bases remaining between them. Germline V gives CDR1 SGHTA, CDR2 FQGNSA. This CDR3 is 14 amino acids long. The CDR3 loop reads CASSSTPSSYEQYF. DNA for the CDR3: TGTGCCAGCAGCTCGACACCGAGCTCCTACGAGCAGTACTTC.

A few counts support this clone. The rearrangement joins TRBV9 to TRBJ2-2; D not resolved. Germline-derived CDR1 and CDR2 are SGDLS and YYNGEE. The CDR3 is made up of 11 amino acids. Trimming cost V 4 bases and J 8 bases, with 6 bases left between them. The CDR3 nucleotides are TGTGCCAGCAGCCAAGAGGGGGAGCTGTTTTTT. Protein product: CASSQEGELFF.

J is TRBJ2-1 and V is TRBV7-2; weak D call: TRBD2 (6 bases). The CDR3 is 14 amino acids. Trimming removed 0 bases at V and 6 bases at J, with 9 bases between. Germline CDR1 reads SGHTA; CDR2 reads FQGNSA. The DNA for the CDR3 is TGTGCCAGCAGCTTAGCGAACGGGGGCAATGAGCAGTTCTTC. It codes for CASSLANGGNEQFF.

The chain combines TRBV29-1 with TRBJ2-7; D is unclear. This CDR3 has 13 amino acids. Trimming pared 7 bases from V and 3 bases from J, leaving 16 bases between. In germline, CDR1 is SQVTM, CDR2 ANQGSEA. The DNA for the CDR3 is TGCAGCGCATCCACCCCCGCGCTCTACGAGCAGTACTTC. This codes for CSASTPALYEQYF.

This clone appeared a few times. This rearrangement joins TRBV5-8 to TRBJ2-1; possible D gene TRBD2, 7 bases. Germline loops: CDR1 SGHTS, CDR2 YDEGEE. This CDR3 region has 15 residues. V lost 4 bases and J 4 bases, leaving 15 bases between the germline ends. CDR3: CASSRGGGLYNEQFF. DNA of the CDR3: TGTGCCAGCAGCCGAGGGGGAGGGCTTTACAATGAGCAGTTCTTC.

V and J are TRBV29-1 and TRBJ1-1; TRBD1 agrees at 8 bases. V was pared by 1 base and J by 0 bases, with 13 bases of the junction left unmatched. The CDR3 loop spans 18 amino acids. Looked up from germline, CDR1 is SQVTM and CDR2 is ANQGSEA. The CDR3 sequence: CSVEGKPGGILMNTEAFF. CDR3 nucleotide sequence: TGCAGCGTTGAAGGTAAGCCAGGGGGCATTCTCATGAACACTGAAGCTTTCTTT.

The rearrangement links TRBV4-1 to TRBJ1-1; 8 bases match TRBD1. The V gene end was trimmed by 4 bases and the J gene end by 6 bases; junction bases not matched to a gene: 7. The CDR3 runs 14 residues. The germline V gene encodes CDR1 MGHRA and CDR2 YSYEKL. CDR3 loop: CASSLSGGPAEAFF. The CDR3 DNA reads as TGCGCCAGCAGCCTTTCAGGGGGCCCGGCTGAAGCTTTCTTT.

A few counts support this clone. The chain joins TRBV2 to TRBJ1-1; D might be TRBD1 (6 bases). The CDR3 sequence is 15 residues long. Germline V gives CDR1 SNHLY, CDR2 FYNNEI. Deletions cut 6 bases from V and 2 bases from J, with 16 bases between. CDR3 loop: CASRTAGQPNTEAFF. Here the CDR3 DNA reads TGTGCCAGCAGGACTGCCGGACAGCCAAACACTGAAGCTTTCTTT.

This rearrangement joins TRBV6-1 to TRBJ2-2, with 7 bases aligning to TRBD1. The CDR3 loop spans 14 amino acids. Germline assignment: CDR1 MNHNS and CDR2 SASEGT. After removal of 5 bases from V and 4 bases from J, the junction contained 4 bases not matched to a gene. The CDR3 DNA follows: TGTGCCAGCAGTCGACGACAGGGCACCGGGGAGCTGTTTTTT. It specifies CASSRRQGTGELFF.

A few counts support this clone. The V gene is TRBV29-1, the J gene TRBJ1-5; 8 positions match TRBD1. The CDR3 is 14 amino acids. Germline V CDR1 and CDR2: SQVTM, ANQGSEA. V lost 7 bases and J lost 2; bases outside the gene matches: 7. CDR3 coding DNA: TGCAGCGGGTATATGACAGGGGGCAATCAGCCCCAGCATTTT. Amino acid sequence: CSGYMTGGNQPQHF.

The rearrangement links TRBV5-1 to TRBJ1-5; D possibly corresponds to TRBD1 (5 bases). The CDR3 is 14 amino acids. The V gene lost 4 bases and the J gene lost 0 bases, with 8 bases spanning the gap. The germline V gene has CDR1 SGHRS and CDR2 YFSETQ. This CDR3 is CASSTGVSNQPQHF. The CDR3 coding sequence is TGCGCCAGCAGCACGGGGGTTAGCAATCAGCCCCAGCATTTT.

The rearrangement uses TRBV6-5 and TRBJ1-2; TRBD1 aligns across 10 bases. V was clipped by 6 bases and J by 9 bases; unmatched bases: 10. The V gene's germline CDR1 is MNHEY and CDR2 SVGAGI. The CDR3 runs 14 residues. The chain's CDR3 is CASRTGTGVGSYTF. DNA of the CDR3: TGTGCCAGCAGGACAGGGACAGGGGTTGGAAGCTACACCTTC.

On this clone: An end of the junction differs from the germline gene, which may be a read error. V gene TRBV30 combines with J gene TRBJ1-1, with D perhaps matching TRBD1 (6 bases). CDR3 length: 12 amino acids. Germline CDR1 reads GTSNPN; CDR2 reads SVGIG (reference sequence). The CDR3 here is CAWALWDTEAFF. The CDR3 nucleotides read TGTGCCTGGGCCCTTTGGGACACTGAGGCTTTCTTT.

The chain links TRBV27 to TRBJ1-5; TRBD1 matches 9 bases. The CDR3 length is 16 residues. CDR1 is MNHEY and CDR2 is SMNVEV in the germline V gene (reference sequence). With V trimmed by 5 bases and J by 5 bases, 10 bases remained unmatched. This CDR3 is CASSPNLQGADQPQHF. The CDR3 DNA follows: TGTGCCAGCAGTCCAAACTTACAGGGGGCCGATCAGCCCCAGCATTTT.